Each of the 32 T cell receptor beta chains below was sequenced from the same sample in a study of blood T cell repertoires in COVID-19. The method was immunoSEQ multiplex PCR; TCRdb's version includes in-frame clones alone and lacks a portion of them. The sample has more than 450,000 clones, roughly 87% seen once. Specimen: PBMCs or T cells enriched from blood (not recorded which). Receptors were obtained from a young woman who had recovered from COVID-19.

The gene calls are TRBV19 and TRBJ2-5; no clear D. Looked up from germline, CDR1 is LNHDA and CDR2 is SQIVND (reference sequence). Trimming pared 2 bases from V and 5 bases from J, leaving 9 bases between. The CDR3 sequence is 13 residues long. The CDR3 loop reads CASSISTGETQYF. DNA of the CDR3: TGTGCCAGTAGTATATCGACCGGGGAGACCCAGTACTTC.

The V gene is TRBV6-5, the J gene TRBJ2-5; 7 bases are shared with TRBD1. Germline lookup yields CDR1 MNHEY and CDR2 SVGAGI. Trimming took 5 bases from V and 4 from J; bases not matched to a gene: 10. The CDR3 is 15 amino acids. The DNA of the CDR3 is TGTGCCAGCAGTAGGGGGCTGGGGTTTGTAGAGACCCAGTACTTC. Amino acid sequence: CASSRGLGFVETQYF.

The J gene is TRBJ2-3, the V gene TRBV11-3; D is perhaps TRBD2 (6 bases). The germline V gene encodes CDR1 SGHNT and CDR2 YENEEA. This CDR3 contains 14 residues. Trimming removed 3 bases at V and 3 bases at J, with 10 bases between. The CDR3 sequence is CASSLGGLTDTQYF. In DNA form, the CDR3 reads TGTGCCAGCAGCTTGGGGGGTTTGACAGATACGCAGTATTTT.

About this clone: The sample contains more than one DNA sequence encoding this CDR3. The CDR3 DNA sequence: TGTGCCAGTAGTTATAGCAATCAGCCCCAGCATTTT. Translated, it gives CASSYSNQPQHF. The chain recombines TRBV19 with TRBJ1-5; D uncertain. Per germline, CDR1 LNHDA and CDR2 SQIVND (reference sequence). With 5 bases removed from V and 0 bases from J, the gap between germline ends came to 2 bases. The CDR3 spans 12 residues.

The chain couples TRBV28 to TRBJ1-5; TRBD1 aligns across 11 bases. The germline gives CDR1 MDHEN, CDR2 SYDVKM. Losses at the gene ends were 0 bases for V and 5 bases for J; bases not matched to a gene: 3. This CDR3 has 16 residues. The CDR3 DNA reads TGTGCCAGCAGTTTATGGAGGGACAGGGGGTATCAGCCCCAGCATTTT. Its translation is CASSLWRDRGYQPQHF.

This clone occurred once. V gene TRBV7-3 combines with J gene TRBJ2-1; D is perhaps TRBD1 (5 bases). CDR1 and CDR2 (germline): SGHTA, FQGTGA. V was pared by 2 bases and J by 2 bases, with 10 bases between. This CDR3 region has 15 residues. The CDR3: CASSLGAGAYNEQFF. In DNA form, the CDR3 reads TGTGCCAGCAGCTTAGGGGCAGGCGCCTACAATGAGCAGTTCTTC.

V usage is TRBV7-9 and J usage is TRBJ1-1; D remains ambiguous. Trimming took 5 bases from V and 1 from J, leaving 8 bases between them. The germline V gene has CDR1 SEHNR and CDR2 FQNEAQ (reference sequence). The CDR3 is made up of 13 amino acids. The CDR3 spells CASSRQQNTEAFF. As DNA, the CDR3 is TGTGCCAGCAGCCGTCAACAGAACACTGAAGCTTTCTTT.

The chain uses TRBV24-1 and TRBJ1-5, with 7 bases matching TRBD1. From germline, CDR1 is KGHDR and CDR2 SFDVKD. This CDR3 spans 17 amino acids. Losses at the gene ends were 10 bases for V and 5 bases for J; bases not matched to a gene: 19. The CDR3 sequence is CATQPSLGTVEDQPQHF. The CDR3 region has the DNA TGTGCCACTCAACCATCCCTGGGGACAGTCGAAGATCAGCCCCAGCATTTT.

The chain employs TRBV23-1 and TRBJ2-7, with D possibly TRBD1 on 6 matching bases. TRBV23-1 is treated as an ORF (open reading frame) with a function not yet certain. The CDR3 runs to 16 residues. Trimming shortened V by 6 bases and J by 3 bases, and 21 bases separated the two germline ends. The CDR3 region is CASSPSPGQGIYEQYF. The CDR3 bases are TGCGCCAGCAGCCCCTCCCCGGGGCAGGGGATCTACGAGCAGTACTTC.

This rearrangement joins TRBV20-1 to TRBJ1-1, with D tentatively TRBD1 (5 bases). From germline, CDR1 is DFQATT and CDR2 SNEGSKA (reference sequence). CDR3 length: 10 residues. V dropped 5 bases and J dropped 7 bases, with 8 bases sitting between them. The CDR3 bases are TGCAGTGCTTGGGGCAATGAAGCTTTCTTT. Protein product: CSAWGNEAFF.

A word on this clone: One junction end does not reproduce the germline sequence, and a read error may be involved. V gene TRBV18 combines with J gene TRBJ2-5; the D gene is possibly TRBD1 (6 bases). The germline V gene encodes CDR1 KGHSH and CDR2 LQKENI. The CDR3 spans 13 residues. CDR3 amino acids: CASSRDKQGTQYF. CDR3 nucleotides: TGTGCCAGCTCACGGGACAAGCAAGGGACCCAGTACTTC.

This clone was detected once. The V call is TRBV11-3, the J call TRBJ1-3; 8 bases map to TRBD1. CDR1 is SGHNT, CDR2 YENEEA, per germline. This CDR3 has 18 residues. Germline trimming cut 1 base from V and 6 bases from J; bases unmatched to any gene: 14. The CDR3 DNA is TGTGCCAGCAGCTTAGGCGGATTTACCGGGACAGGAGAAAACACCATATATTTT. Translation: CASSLGGFTGTGENTIYF. The entire variable domain, with the rest obtained from reference TRBV11-3 and TRBJ1-3, is as follows: EAGVVQSPRYKIIEKKQPVAFWCNPISGHNTLYWYLQNLGQGPELLIRYENEEAVDDSQLPKDRFSAERLKGVDSTLKIQPAELGDSAVYLCASSLGGFTGTGENTIYFGEGSWLTVV.

This rearrangement joins TRBV5-6 to TRBJ2-1, with 8 bases lining up with TRBD1. V was clipped by 6 bases and J by 5 bases; unmatched bases: 13. Germline CDR1 and CDR2: SGHDT and YYEEEE. This CDR3 has 16 amino acids. CDR3 protein: CASTIATGVINNEQFF. The CDR3 region has the DNA TGTGCCAGCACGATCGCGACAGGGGTAATAAACAATGAGCAGTTCTTC.

The J gene is TRBJ1-6, the V gene TRBV4-1; maybe TRBD1 (5 bases). V gave up 6 bases and J gave up 8 bases, with 26 bases separating them. The CDR3 spans 18 residues. Germline CDR1 and CDR2: MGHRA and YSYEKL. This CDR3 reads CASRAGRVFPPSYSPLHF. The CDR3 DNA reads as TGCGCCAGCAGAGCAGGCAGGGTCTTTCCACCGTCCTATTCACCCCTCCACTTT.

The rearrangement joins TRBV27 to TRBJ2-7; 8 nucleotides match TRBD1. Germline V CDR1 and CDR2: MNHEY, SMNVEV (reference sequence). The trim removed 7 bases at V and 2 bases at J, leaving 16 bases unmatched. This CDR3 is built from 17 residues. The CDR3 region is CASTHSPTGTGAYEQYF. The CDR3 DNA is TGTGCCAGCACCCACAGCCCAACCGGGACAGGAGCCTACGAGCAGTACTTC.

The rearrangement joins TRBV19 to TRBJ2-1, with unresolved D. V was cut by 8 bases and J by 16 bases, with 21 bases left in between. This CDR3 spans 12 amino acids. Germline V gene lookup returns CDR1 LNHDA and CDR2 SQIVND (reference sequence). Here the CDR3 DNA reads TGTGCCAGTGGAACTCTACAGAACCGCCTCTTCTTC. Its translation is CASGTLQNRLFF.

This rearrangement joins TRBV12-3 or TRBV12-4 to TRBJ2-7; possibly TRBD2 for D (6 bases). The V gene lost 3 bases and the J gene lost 6 bases, with 12 bases spanning the gap. The CDR3 has 13 residues. The DNA of the CDR3 is TGTGCCAGCAGTTTTAAGAGAGCGGGCGAGCAGTACTTC. As protein: CASSFKRAGEQYF.

The chain carries TRBV9 and TRBJ2-3; 10 bases align to TRBD2. The CDR3 extends over 16 amino acids. Germline CDR1 SGDLS, CDR2 YYNGEE. The V segment lost 4 bases and the J segment 3 bases; nucleotides outside the gene matches: 8. The CDR3 coding sequence is TGTGCCAGCAGCTCGGATAGCGGGGGGACTACAGATACGCAGTATTTT. It yields the protein CASSSDSGGTTDTQYF.

This clone appeared a few times. The chain combines TRBV5-1 with TRBJ2-2; 7 bases align to TRBD2. The CDR3 sequence is 14 residues long. With V trimmed by 0 bases and J by 6 bases, 2 bases remained unmatched. The germline V gene has CDR1 SGHRS and CDR2 YFSETQ. In nucleotides, the CDR3 is TGCGCCAGCAGCTTGGATGCGGGGGCCGGGGAGCTGTTTTTT. This gives the protein CASSLDAGAGELFF.

The V and J genes are TRBV3-1 (or the pseudogene TRBV3-2) and TRBJ1-1; no clear D gene. The CDR3 sequence is 15 residues long. Germline V gives CDR1 LGHDT, CDR2 YNNKEL (reference sequence). Trimming left V 1 base short and J 2 bases short, with 11 bases between. CDR3 protein: CASSQVITANTEAFF. The CDR3 nucleotides are TGTGCCAGCAGCCAAGTGATAACAGCTAACACTGAAGCTTTCTTT.

The gene calls are TRBV5-1 and TRBJ1-4, with D hard to call. This CDR3 is built from 14 residues. Trimming removed 3 bases at V and 7 bases at J, with 13 bases between. Germline V lookup: CDR1 SGHRS, CDR2 YFSETQ. CDR3 coding DNA: TGCGCCAGCAGCTCGGGCCTCGAGGGTGAAAAACTGTTTTTT. Translation: CASSSGLEGEKLFF.

The chain carries TRBV30 and TRBJ2-3; D might be TRBD2 (6 bases). The CDR3 contains 13 residues. Germline V gene lookup returns CDR1 GTSNPN and CDR2 SVGIG (reference sequence). V lost 1 base, J lost 4 bases, and 9 bases lay in between. The CDR3 loop is CAWSGGMADTQYF. CDR3 DNA sequence: TGTGCCTGGAGTGGCGGGATGGCAGATACGCAGTATTTT.

This chain uses TRBV6-4 with TRBJ1-1; the D is unclear. CDR1 is MRHNA and CDR2 is SNTAGT in the germline V gene. The V gene lost 3 bases and the J gene lost 6 bases, with 11 bases spanning the gap. This CDR3 contains 13 residues. The CDR3 DNA follows: TGTGCCAGCAGTGAACGTACCGGGGCTGAAGCTTTCTTT. Protein: CASSERTGAEAFF.

This chain joins TRBV2 and TRBJ2-7; 11 nucleotides agree with TRBD2. The CDR3 totals 15 residues. Germline V gives CDR1 SNHLY, CDR2 FYNNEI. Losses at the gene ends were 2 bases for V and 4 bases for J; bases not matched to a gene: 4. The CDR3 sequence is CASSELAGGTYEQYF. In DNA form, the CDR3 reads TGTGCCAGCAGTGAACTAGCGGGGGGAACGTACGAGCAGTACTTC.

The V gene is TRBV5-1, the J gene TRBJ1-1; possible D gene TRBD1, 6 bases. Germline V gene data show CDR1 as SGHRS and CDR2 as YFSETQ. This CDR3 contains 15 residues. V lost 2 bases and J 5 bases, leaving 16 bases between the germline ends. The CDR3 is CASSFSAGVGTEAFF. The CDR3 bases are TGCGCCAGCAGCTTCAGTGCAGGGGTTGGGACTGAAGCTTTCTTT.

The chain joins TRBV7-2 to TRBJ1-2, with D maybe TRBD1 (6 bases). The CDR3 extends over 15 amino acids. From germline, CDR1 is SGHTA and CDR2 FQGNSA. V lost 4 bases and J 5 bases, leaving 17 bases between the germline ends. The DNA of the CDR3 is TGTGCCAGCAGCTCCCGACAGGTTCCCTTTTATGGCTACACCTTC. It is translated as CASSSRQVPFYGYTF. The variable domain in full, completed from reference TRBV7-2 and TRBJ1-2, reads GAGVSQSPSNKVTEKGKDVELRCDPISGHTALYWYRQSLGQGLEFLIYFQGNSAPDKSGLPSDRFSAERTGGSVSTLTIQRTQQEDSAVYLCASSSRQVPFYGYTFGSGTRLTVV.

The chain employs TRBV4-1 and TRBJ2-5, with D possibly being TRBD2 (6 bases). The V gene lost 4 bases and the J gene lost 1 base, with 16 bases spanning the gap. The V gene's germline CDR1 is MGHRA and CDR2 YSYEKL. The CDR3 contains 16 residues. CDR3 residues: CASSLLGLLAQETQYF. The CDR3 bases are TGCGCCAGCAGCCTATTGGGACTCCTCGCCCAAGAGACCCAGTACTTC.

This sequence joins TRBV9 and TRBJ1-1; D gene unclear. This CDR3 has 15 amino acids. Per the germline V gene, CDR1 is SGDLS and CDR2 is YYNGEE. The ends were cut back, 0 bases at V and 4 bases at J, with 13 bases in the middle. The CDR3 nucleotides read TGTGCCAGCAGCGTAGCTAACCGGGAACCCACTGAAGCTTTCTTT. It codes for CASSVANREPTEAFF.

The gene calls are TRBV7-6 and TRBJ1-3; 7 bases are shared with TRBD1. Germline values: CDR1 SGHVS, CDR2 FNYEAQ. Trimming took 4 bases from V and 0 from J; bases not matched to a gene: 12. The length of the CDR3 is 18 residues. This CDR3 reads CASSSQGVGQYSGNTIYF. The CDR3 DNA reads as TGTGCCAGCAGCTCCCAGGGGGTAGGGCAGTACTCTGGAAACACCATATATTTT.

A note on this clone: Other DNA sequences in this specimen translate into the identical CDR3. This chain links TRBV3-1 (or the pseudogene TRBV3-2) with TRBJ2-3, with unresolved D. Trimming removed 1 base from V and 0 bases from J, with 2 bases in between. The germline gives CDR1 LGHDT, CDR2 YNNKEL (reference sequence). The CDR3 runs 13 residues. CDR3 protein: CASSQASTDTQYF. The CDR3 DNA reads as TGTGCCAGCAGCCAAGCAAGCACAGATACGCAGTATTTT.

The chain uses TRBV28 and TRBJ1-2; 8 bases agree with TRBD1. The length of the CDR3 is 14 residues. The ends lost 7 bases at V and 5 bases at J; junction bases unmatched: 9. Germline-derived CDR1 and CDR2 are MDHEN and SYDVKM. CDR3 sequence reads: CASKFSGGDYGYTF. The CDR3 DNA sequence: TGTGCCAGCAAATTCTCAGGGGGCGATTATGGCTACACCTTC.

The chain employs TRBV10-3 and TRBJ1-5; D is unresolved. Germline loops: CDR1 ENHRY, CDR2 SYGVKD. The CDR3 runs to 15 residues. The V gene lost 3 bases and the J gene lost 7 bases, with 16 bases spanning the gap. CDR3 DNA: TGTGCCATCAGTGAACTCCAAGGCGAGGGCCAGCCCCAGCATTTT. Protein product: CAISELQGEGQPQHF.